The T cell receptor beta chain under discussion was sequenced for a study of blood T cell repertoires in COVID-19. Study-level information: Acute-phase and convalescent COVID-19 samples originated in the United States, Italy and Spain. PBMCs, B-cell-depleted T cells, or T cells were the source of the cDNA or gDNA that made up the material.

The CDR3 spans 16 residues. Deletions cut 5 bases from V and 3 bases from J, with 17 bases between. CDR1 and CDR2 from the germline V gene are MNHEY and SVGEGT. Assay: immunoSEQ multiplex PCR; the TCRdb copy retains only in-frame clones and omits some. Seen here are 150,000 to 200,000 clones, around four fifths observed once, and the top ten hold over 4%. Sequences were obtained from PBMCs or T cells enriched from blood (not recorded which). The sequence was obtained from a man aged 65-85 years who had been exposed to COVID-19. V usage is TRBV6-2 or TRBV6-3 and J usage is TRBJ1-3, with D unclear. The CDR3 DNA sequence: TGTGCCAGCAGTAAAATTAGCAGTGTGCATGGAAACACCATATATTTT. This gives the protein CASSKISSVHGNTIYF.